This T cell receptor beta chain comes out of a study of blood T cell repertoires in COVID-19. Study background: Sites in the United States, Italy and Spain provided acute and convalescent COVID-19 samples.

Germline CDR1 reads MNHEY; CDR2 reads SVGAGI. The CDR3 spans 15 residues. V was pared by 5 bases and J by 3 bases, with 14 bases between. The data were produced by immunoSEQ multiplex PCR, yet TCRdb's version contains in-frame clones alone and is incomplete. This table holds hundreds of thousands of clones, 87% found once. Sequencing was carried out using PBMCs or T cells enriched from blood (not recorded which). This clonotype was sampled from a woman between 18 and 29 years old with acute COVID-19. The J gene is TRBJ2-1, the V gene TRBV6-5; TRBD2 might be the D (5 bases). The CDR3 bases are TGTGCCAGCAGTCACGACTACGCCCGCTACAATGAGCAGTTCTTC. Encoded protein: CASSHDYARYNEQFF.